Below are 21 T cell receptor beta chains sequenced from a single sample in a study of post-analysis software for immune sequencing data. Points from the study as a whole: About five TRBV segments appeared more often in patients than in controls, and TRBV5-6, TRBV5-1 and TRBV20-1 were among these.

Which antigens these TCRs recognize remains unknown. TCR beta libraries were prepared from cDNA with unique molecular identifiers. TCRdb re-analysed the PCR reads in MiXCR, keeping a single row per CDR3 protein. Of roughly 170,000 distinct CDR3 sequences in the sample, about 32% were seen once. Material: blood. The source of these receptors is a girl under 18 with multiple sclerosis.

This clonotype was observed at least ten times. This rearrangement joins TRBV4-1 to TRBJ2-1; D perhaps matches TRBD2 (5 bases). Between the trimmed V and J ends, which lost 1 base and 3 bases, there was a span of 19 bases. Germline CDR1 MGHRA, CDR2 YSYEKL. The CDR3 totals 18 residues. DNA of the CDR3: TGCGCCAGCAGCCAAGGGGCCCGATCGGGGAGAGGCTACAATGAGCAGTTCTTC. It translates to CASSQGARSGRGYNEQFF.

This clonotype was seen at least ten times. The chain links TRBV27 to TRBJ2-1; 7 positions agree with TRBD2. The germline V gene encodes CDR1 MNHEY and CDR2 SMNVEV (reference sequence). Trimming removed 2 bases from V and 3 bases from J; junction bases left unmatched: 4. The CDR3 is made up of 15 amino acids. CDR3 loop: CASSLGWGGYNEQFF. The CDR3 DNA reads TGTGCCAGCAGTTTAGGTTGGGGGGGCTACAATGAGCAGTTCTTC.

The chain's CDR3 is CSPRTVRSHGYTF. The CDR3 coding sequence is TGCAGTCCAAGGACGGTGCGGAGCCATGGCTACACCTTC. The V call is TRBV20-1, the J call TRBJ1-2; D call uncertain. Trimming took 8 bases from V and 6 from J, leaving 19 bases between them. CDR3 length: 13 amino acids. Per the germline V gene, CDR1 is DFQATT and CDR2 is SNEGSKA (reference sequence).

In this sample, this clonotype turned up many times. The chain combines TRBV12-3 or TRBV12-4 with TRBJ2-1, with 10 bases that match TRBD2. V shed 4 bases, J shed 8 bases, and the junction held 11 bases outside the gene matches. This CDR3 is 16 amino acids long. CDR3: CASSSKGASGSYEQFF. The CDR3 DNA sequence: TGTGCCAGCAGTTCTAAGGGGGCTAGCGGGAGCTATGAGCAGTTCTTC.

This clonotype was seen many times. The gene calls are TRBV6-1 and TRBJ2-7, with 11 bases that match TRBD1. The trim removed 5 bases at V and 3 bases at J, leaving 9 bases unmatched. The length of the CDR3 is 16 residues. CDR1 and CDR2 (germline): MNHNS, SASEGT. Here the CDR3 reads CASSRQRTGGFYEQYF. CDR3 sequence (DNA): TGTGCCAGCAGTCGCCAAAGGACAGGGGGCTTCTACGAGCAGTACTTC.

In this sample, this clonotype turned up a few times. The chain employs TRBV20-1 and TRBJ2-4, with D perhaps TRBD2 (5 bases). Gene TRBJ2-7 matches the end of the DNA better, so the J call may be wrong. CDR1 is DFQATT and CDR2 is SNEGSKA in the germline V gene (reference sequence). The CDR3 loop spans 14 amino acids. This CDR3 is CSAPSEGSIYEQYF. CDR3 DNA sequence: TGCAGTGCCCCCTCTGAGGGCAGCATTTACGAGCAGTACTTC.

This clonotype showed up many times. V usage is TRBV20-1 and J usage is TRBJ2-7; the match to TRBD1 covers 7 bases. This CDR3 has 11 amino acids. V was clipped by 6 bases and J by 4 bases; unmatched bases: 3. The germline V gene has CDR1 DFQATT and CDR2 SNEGSKA (reference sequence). The CDR3 spells CSAGTEYEQYF. Written as DNA, the CDR3 is TGCAGTGCGGGGACAGAGTACGAGCAGTACTTC.

In the case of this clonotype: This may be a read error: a much more frequent sequence differs by one nucleotide. This sequence joins TRBV6-5 and TRBJ1-5; the match to TRBD1 covers 9 bases. This CDR3 region has 15 residues. The germline V gene encodes CDR1 MNHEY and CDR2 SVGAGI. The DNA of the CDR3 is TGTGCCAGCAGTTACTCGGGACAGGGCAATCAGCCCCGGCATTTT. Encoded protein: CASSYSGQGNQPRHF.

The V gene is TRBV11-3, the J gene TRBJ2-3; D may be TRBD1 or TRBD2 (5 bases each). Germline V CDR1 and CDR2: SGHNT, YENEEA. This CDR3 region has 13 residues. V was trimmed by 2 bases and J by 7 bases, leaving 10 bases between them. The CDR3 is CASSLTRGNTQYF. The CDR3 DNA is TGTGCCAGCAGCTTAACTAGGGGCAATACGCAGTATTTT. The entire variable domain, with the rest obtained from reference TRBV11-3 and TRBJ2-3, is as follows: EAGVVQSPRYKIIEKKQPVAFWCNPISGHNTLYWYLQNLGQGPELLIRYENEEAVDDSQLPKDRFSAERLKGVDSTLKIQPAELGDSAVYLCASSLTRGNTQYFGPGTRLTVL.

This clonotype is a singleton in its sample. A much larger clone lies one base from this, so it may be a read error. The genes are TRBV6-5 and TRBJ1-1, with 7 bases identical to TRBD1. The CDR3 runs 16 residues. Per the germline V gene, CDR1 is MNHEY and CDR2 is SVGAGI. DNA for the CDR3: TGTGCCAGCGGTTACGGGGCAGGGGGTCTCTACACTGAAGCTTTCTTT. Its translation is CASGYGAGGLYTEAFF.

Comments on this clonotype: This may stem from a read error, because a much larger clone lies one nucleotide away. The V gene is TRBV20-1, the J gene TRBJ2-4; 8 nucleotides match TRBD2. With the DNA end fitting TRBJ2-7 better, the J assignment may be wrong. CDR1 and CDR2 from the germline V gene are DFQATT and SNEGSKA (reference sequence). CDR3 size: 14 residues. The CDR3 DNA reads as TGCAGTGCTACCAACACGGGAGGGTGCGACGAGCAGTACTTC. Protein: CSATNTGGCDEQYF.

The chain has TRBV14 and TRBJ2-1, with TRBD2 matching over 8 bases. CDR1 is SGHDN, CDR2 FVKESK, per germline. Trimming cost V 4 bases and J 5 bases; bases outside gene matches: 10. The CDR3 spans 16 residues. CDR3 sequence: CASSLRAGAGNNEQFF. The CDR3 nucleotides read TGTGCCAGCAGCCTAAGAGCGGGAGCGGGGAACAATGAGCAGTTCTTC. Supplemented by reference TRBV14 and TRBJ2-1, the full variable domain reads EAGVTQFPSHSVIEKGQTVTLRCDPISGHDNLYWYRRVMGKEIKFLLHFVKESKQDESGMPNNRFLAERTGGTYSTLKVQPAELEDSGVYFCASSLRAGAGNNEQFFGPGTRLTVL.

A note on this clonotype: A much larger clone sits a single nucleotide away, making a read error possible. V and J are TRBV9 and TRBJ2-7; 8 nucleotides align to TRBD1. Germline trimming cut 3 bases from V and 1 base from J; bases unmatched to any gene: 3. The CDR3 extends over 14 amino acids. Germline V CDR1 and CDR2: SGDLS, YYNGEE. The CDR3 here is CASSAGGNSYEQYF. CDR3 nucleotides: TGTGCCAGCAGCGCAGGGGGCAATTCCTACGAGCAGTACTTC.

The V gene is TRBV7-9, the J gene TRBJ2-5, with D possibly being TRBD2 (7 bases). The ends were cut back, 8 bases at V and 2 bases at J, with 18 bases in the middle. Looked up from germline, CDR1 is SEHNR and CDR2 is FQNEAQ (reference sequence). This CDR3 region has 15 residues. CDR3: CASVERGGPQETQYF. CDR3 sequence (DNA): TGTGCCAGCGTCGAAAGGGGGGGGCCTCAAGAGACCCAGTACTTC.

This clonotype was observed many times. The J gene is TRBJ2-1, the V gene TRBV2; D tentatively reads TRBD1 or TRBD2 (6 bases each). CDR3 size: 15 residues. V gave up 7 bases and J gave up 0 bases, with 13 bases separating them. Germline V lookup: CDR1 SNHLY, CDR2 FYNNEI. CDR3 in amino acids: CASKGGTSSYNEQFF. CDR3 DNA sequence: TGTGCCAGCAAGGGGGGCACCAGCTCCTACAATGAGCAGTTCTTC. The complete variable domain, with remaining parts taken from reference TRBV2 and TRBJ2-1, reads EPEVTQTPSHQVTQMGQEVILRCVPISNHLYFYWYRQILGQKVEFLVSFYNNEISEKSEIFDDQFSVERPDGSNFTLKIRSTKLEDSAMYFCASKGGTSSYNEQFFGPGTRLTVL.

A few counts support this clonotype. The V gene is TRBV5-1, the J gene TRBJ2-7; TRBD2 matches at 14 bases. The ends lost 4 bases at V and 2 bases at J; junction bases unmatched: 2. CDR1 SGHRS and CDR2 YFSETQ come from the germline V gene. The CDR3 runs 15 residues. CDR3 bases: TGCGCCAGCAGCGAGGGACTAGCGGGGGCCTACGAGCAGTACTTC. Translation: CASSEGLAGAYEQYF.

This clonotype came up a few times. The chain combines TRBV5-5 with TRBJ1-1; 7 positions match TRBD1. This CDR3 contains 14 residues. The germline V gene has CDR1 SGHKS and CDR2 YYEKEE (reference sequence). Unmatched junction bases numbered 12, after V lost 7 bases and J lost 6 bases. The CDR3 nucleotides are TGTGCCAGCTCTGGAGCAGGGGGTTTGGCTGAAGCTTTCTTT. It yields the protein CASSGAGGLAEAFF.

A word on this clonotype: A much more abundant neighbour one base away suggests this may be a read error. This chain links TRBV7-6 with TRBJ1-2, with D possibly matching TRBD1 (5 bases). V gave up 8 bases and J gave up 4 bases, with 14 bases separating them. Per germline, CDR1 SGHVS and CDR2 FNYEAQ. The CDR3 extends over 13 amino acids. CDR3 nucleotide sequence: TGTGCCAGCCGCGAAACAGGTCCCTATGGCTACACCTTC. This codes for CASRETGPYGYTF.

On this clonotype: This may be a read error: a much more frequent sequence differs by one nucleotide. This chain links TRBV7-8 with TRBJ2-1; 9 nucleotides align to TRBD2. The CDR3 runs to 15 residues. Germline-derived CDR1 and CDR2 are SGHVS and FQNEAQ. CDR3 sequence: CAIGGGVAPYNGQFF. CDR3 nucleotides: TGTGCCATAGGCGGGGGGGTTGCCCCCTACAATGGGCAGTTCTTC. Drawing the rest from reference TRBV7-8 and TRBJ2-1, the complete variable domain is GAGVSQSPRYKVAKRGQDVALRCDPISGHVSLFWYQQALGQGPEFLTYFQNEAQLDKSGLPSDRFFAERPEGSVSTLKIQRTQQEDSAVYLCAIGGGVAPYNGQFFGPGTRLTVL.

This clonotype occurred a few times. The chain uses TRBV18 and TRBJ1-1; D unresolved. CDR3 length: 14 amino acids. From germline, CDR1 is KGHSH and CDR2 LQKENI. V was cut by 4 bases and J by 3 bases, with 12 bases left in between. Here the CDR3 DNA reads TGTGCCAGCTCACTGACCGAGAGGGACACTGAAGCTTTCTTT. The encoded protein is CASSLTERDTEAFF.

The chain joins TRBV29-1 to TRBJ2-5; D might be TRBD2 (6 bases). V lost 4 bases, J lost 10 bases, and 16 bases lay in between. CDR3 length: 12 amino acids. In germline, CDR1 is SQVTM, CDR2 ANQGSEA. The CDR3 spells CSVGGPSGDQYF. In nucleotides, the CDR3 is TGCAGCGTTGGCGGGCCCTCGGGGGACCAGTACTTC.